This T cell receptor (beta chain) emerged from a study of T cells in narcolepsy. Per the germline V gene, CDR1 is LNHDA and CDR2 is SQIVND (reference sequence). The CDR3 is 13 amino acids. Between the trimmed V and J ends, which lost 3 bases and 7 bases, there was a span of 10 bases. This table comes from immunoSEQ multiplex PCR, and its TCRdb copy is limited to in-frame clones, with some not included. The data hold some 30,000 clones, with under 85% observed a single time. J is TRBJ1-5 and V is TRBV19; D call uncertain. This clonotype originated in a human donor with narcolepsy. Sequencing input: CD45RA- memory CD4+ T cells from PBMCs. CDR3 protein: CASSMIGQQPQHF. The CDR3 DNA is TGTGCCAGTAGTATGATAGGGCAACAGCCCCAGCATTTT.